These 10 T cell receptor beta chains were sequenced from one sample in a study of blood T cell repertoires in COVID-19. TCRdb's copy holds only in-frame clones and misses some; the assay was immunoSEQ multiplex PCR. The repertoire holds a few hundred thousand clones, with almost 90% as singletons. Sequenced material: PBMCs or T cells enriched from blood (not recorded which). All receptors derive from a woman aged 18-30 years with acute COVID-19.

The chain joins TRBV2 to TRBJ2-7, with D hard to call. There are 11 residues in the CDR3. The V and J ends lost 4 bases and 2 bases respectively, with 3 bases between them. The germline V gene has CDR1 SNHLY and CDR2 FYNNEI. CDR3 in DNA: TGTGCCAGCAGTGTTACCTACGAGCAGTACTTC. Protein: CASSVTYEQYF.

CDR3 loop: CASIAGRYSNQPQHF. CDR3 sequence (DNA): TGTGCCAGCATTGCCGGGAGATATAGCAATCAGCCCCAGCATTTT. The chain has TRBV6-5 and TRBJ1-5; D is unclear. Deletions cut 7 bases from V and 0 bases from J, with 13 bases between. CDR3 length: 15 amino acids. Germline V lookup: CDR1 MNHEY, CDR2 SVGAGI.

This rearrangement joins TRBV14 to TRBJ2-7, with TRBD1 identical over 9 bases. CDR1 is SGHDN, CDR2 FVKESK, per germline. The V segment lost 5 bases and the J segment 1 base; nucleotides outside the gene matches: 6. The CDR3 spans 15 residues. The CDR3 DNA sequence: TGTGCCAGCAGCTCAACCGGGACAGGGTCCTACGAGCAGTACTTC. Its translation is CASSSTGTGSYEQYF.

The CDR3 protein is CASSQDGGISGRLGNEQFF. CDR3 in DNA: TGTGCCAGCAGCCAAGATGGGGGGATTAGCGGGAGATTAGGCAATGAGCAGTTCTTC. This rearrangement joins TRBV3-1 (or the pseudogene TRBV3-2) to TRBJ2-1; 9 bases map to TRBD2. Germline V gene sequence: CDR1 LGHDT, CDR2 YNNKEL (reference sequence). The CDR3 runs 19 residues. The ends lost 0 bases at V and 6 bases at J; junction bases unmatched: 15.

The gene calls are TRBV7-3 and TRBJ1-1; D call uncertain. Germline CDR1 SGHTA, CDR2 FQGTGA. The CDR3 runs 13 residues. V was pared by 2 bases and J by 1 base, with 5 bases between. The CDR3 DNA reads TGTGCCAGCAGCTTAGCCGGGAACACTGAAGCTTTCTTT. Protein sequence: CASSLAGNTEAFF.

The chain uses TRBV7-2 and TRBJ2-5; a weak D match, TRBD1 (5 bases). Trimming removed 3 bases from V and 10 bases from J, with 18 bases in between. From germline, CDR1 is SGHTA and CDR2 FQGNSA. This CDR3 spans 14 amino acids. This CDR3 reads CASSLGPGSASQYF. CDR3 DNA sequence: TGTGCCAGCAGCTTGGGGCCCGGGTCGGCGAGCCAGTACTTC.

V usage is TRBV4-1 and J usage is TRBJ2-5; D is unclear. Germline CDR1 MGHRA, CDR2 YSYEKL. V was shortened by 2 bases and J by 0 bases, with 16 bases between the two germline ends. The CDR3 has 17 amino acids. CDR3 sequence: CASSQSIPHRNQETQYF. CDR3 coding DNA: TGCGCCAGCAGCCAATCTATCCCCCATCGAAACCAAGAGACCCAGTACTTC.

The rearrangement uses TRBV19 and TRBJ2-2; D unresolved. This CDR3 comprises 15 residues. Trimming shortened V by 4 bases and J by 7 bases, and 16 bases separated the two germline ends. CDR1 is LNHDA and CDR2 is SQIVND in the germline V gene (reference sequence). The CDR3, as DNA: TGTGCCAGTAGTACGGCTAGGATGGGTGTCGGGGAGCTGTTTTTT. Residues: CASSTARMGVGELFF.

Notes on this clone: At one end, the junction sequence differs from germline, possibly due to a read error. Here the CDR3 reads CASTQQNEQFF. For the CDR3, the DNA is TGCGCCAGCACCCAACAAAATGAGCAGTTCTTC. The chain uses TRBV4-1 and TRBJ2-1, with D uncertain. The CDR3 is 11 amino acids. Germline CDR1 reads MGHRA; CDR2 reads YSYEKL.

This chain uses TRBV10-3 with TRBJ1-1, with TRBD1 matching 7 bases. CDR3 size: 13 residues. Germline values: CDR1 ENHRY, CDR2 SYGVKD. The V and J ends lost 9 bases and 1 base, in that order; junction bases with no gene match: 5. CDR3 loop: CAMGGTANTEAFF. CDR3 DNA sequence: TGTGCCATGGGCGGGACAGCGAACACTGAAGCTTTCTTT.